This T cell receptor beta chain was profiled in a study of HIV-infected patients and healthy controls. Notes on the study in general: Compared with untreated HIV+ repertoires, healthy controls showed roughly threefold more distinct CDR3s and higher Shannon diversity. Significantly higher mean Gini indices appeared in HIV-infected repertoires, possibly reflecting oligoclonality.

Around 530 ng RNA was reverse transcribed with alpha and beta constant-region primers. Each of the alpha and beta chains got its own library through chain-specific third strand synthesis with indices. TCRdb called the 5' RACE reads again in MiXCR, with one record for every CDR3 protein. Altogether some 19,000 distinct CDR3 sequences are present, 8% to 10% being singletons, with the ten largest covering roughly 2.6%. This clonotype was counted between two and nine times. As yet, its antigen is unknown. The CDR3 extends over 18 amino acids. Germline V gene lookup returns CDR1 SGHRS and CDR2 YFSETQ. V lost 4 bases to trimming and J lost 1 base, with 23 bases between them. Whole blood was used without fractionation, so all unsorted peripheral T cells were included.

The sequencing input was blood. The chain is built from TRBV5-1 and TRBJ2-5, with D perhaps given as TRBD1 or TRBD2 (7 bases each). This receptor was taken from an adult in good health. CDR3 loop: CASSRGPRTSLSQETQYF. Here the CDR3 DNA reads TGCGCCAGCAGCAGGGGGCCCAGGACTAGTCTCAGCCAAGAGACCCAGTACTTC.